The T cell receptor beta chain under discussion was sequenced for a study of T-cell reconstitution after alpha-beta-depleted transplantation in children. The CDR3 totals 16 residues. CDR1 is SQVTM and CDR2 is ANQGSEA in the germline V gene. The J segment lost 2 bases and the V segment lost 1 base, leaving 10 bases of the junction unmatched. Notes on the study in general: Reportedly, roughly two months post-transplant, alpha-beta T cells arose from several hundred expanded graft clones. There were some patients whose high TCRbeta diversity at day 60 came from surviving recipient T cells and thymic progenitors. Among T cells one year after transplant, newly produced cells accounted for most counts and diversity.

Construction of the TCRbeta library involved unique molecular identifiers. MiXCR, run by TCRdb on the PCR reads, gives a single entry per CDR3 protein. Of hundreds of thousands of distinct CDR3 sequences in the sample, roughly 15% were seen once. This clonotype was seen more than once but under ten times. Its antigen is currently unknown. The receptor's source is a male patient aged 10 to 17 who had a stem cell transplant for acute lymphoblastic leukemia, so the T cells may come from the graft donor. The specimen comprised PBMCs, mostly from graft donor cells, sampled 360 days after TCRalphabeta/CD19-depleted stem cell transplant. This rearrangement joins TRBV29-1 to TRBJ2-7, with TRBD2 matching over 8 bases. The DNA for the CDR3 is TGCAGCGTTGAAGGGGTTGTTGGGACTAGGACCTACGAGCAGTACTTC. It translates to CSVEGVVGTRTYEQYF.